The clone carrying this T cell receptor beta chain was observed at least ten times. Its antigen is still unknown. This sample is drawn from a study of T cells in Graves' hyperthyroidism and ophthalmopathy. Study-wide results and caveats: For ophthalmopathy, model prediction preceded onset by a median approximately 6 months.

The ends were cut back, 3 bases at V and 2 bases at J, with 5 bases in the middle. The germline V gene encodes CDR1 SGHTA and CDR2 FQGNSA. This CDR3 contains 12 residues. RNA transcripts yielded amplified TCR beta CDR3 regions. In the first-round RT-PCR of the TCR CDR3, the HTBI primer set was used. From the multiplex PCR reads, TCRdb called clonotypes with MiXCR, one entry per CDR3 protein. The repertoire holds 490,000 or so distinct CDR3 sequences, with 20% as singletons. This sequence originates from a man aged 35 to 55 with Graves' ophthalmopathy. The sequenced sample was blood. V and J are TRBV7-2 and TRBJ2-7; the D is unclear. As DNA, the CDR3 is TGTGCCAGCAGCTTCCCCCCCTACGAGCAGTACTTC. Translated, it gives CASSFPPYEQYF.